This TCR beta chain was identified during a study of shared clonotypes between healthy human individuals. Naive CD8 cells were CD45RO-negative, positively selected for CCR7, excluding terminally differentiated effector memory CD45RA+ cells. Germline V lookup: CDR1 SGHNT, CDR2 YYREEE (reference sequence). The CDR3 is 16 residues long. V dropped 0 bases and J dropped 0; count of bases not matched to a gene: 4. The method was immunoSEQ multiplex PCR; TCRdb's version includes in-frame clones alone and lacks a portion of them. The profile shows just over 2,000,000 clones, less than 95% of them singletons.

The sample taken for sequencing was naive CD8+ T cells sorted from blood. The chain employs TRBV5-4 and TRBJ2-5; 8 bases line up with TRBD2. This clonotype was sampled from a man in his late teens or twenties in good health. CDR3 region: CASSLATGGYQETQYF. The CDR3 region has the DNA TGTGCCAGCAGCTTGGCGACGGGGGGGTACCAAGAGACCCAGTACTTC.